Below are 2 T cell receptor beta chains sequenced from a single sample in a study of T cells in Graves' hyperthyroidism and ophthalmopathy. Amplification yielded TCR beta CDR3 regions, with RNA transcripts as the source. Researchers ran a first-round RT-PCR on the TCR CDR3 using the HTBI primer set. Each CDR3 protein gets one entry after TCRdb re-called the multiplex PCR reads with MiXCR. The data hold around 570,000 distinct CDR3 sequences, with 20% observed a single time. Sequences were obtained from blood. These TCRs come from a man in his forties or fifties with Graves' ophthalmopathy.

This clonotype has a handful of counts. This sequence joins TRBV6-1 and TRBJ1-2, with TRBD1 identical over 9 bases. Trimming at V came to 8 bases and at J to 5 bases, leaving 6 bases not matched to a gene. There are 13 residues in the CDR3. Germline CDR1 and CDR2: MNHNS and SASEGT. The CDR3 here is CASGGQGRYGYTF. DNA for the CDR3: TGTGCCAGCGGAGGACAGGGGAGATATGGCTACACCTTC.

This clonotype appeared many times. The gene calls are TRBV2 and TRBJ2-3; D not certain. The length of the CDR3 is 14 residues. CDR1 is SNHLY and CDR2 is FYNNEI in the germline V gene. V was clipped by 2 bases and J by 2 bases, with 8 bases between them. The CDR3 bases are TGTGCCAGCAGTGAAAACTCCTTCACAGATACGCAGTATTTT. It is translated as CASSENSFTDTQYF.